The following is a TCR beta chain sequence with its context. The data are from a study of cytomegalovirus exposure and HLA in healthy donors. 13 Jbeta primers and 60 Vbeta primers were used for the PCR. The method was immunoSEQ multiplex PCR; TCRdb's version includes in-frame clones alone and lacks a portion of them. The repertoire holds tens of thousands of clones, with about nine tenths as singletons. The germline V and J ends were trimmed by 5 bases and 3 bases, with 8 bases remaining between them. The CDR3 runs 12 residues. CDR1 is SNHLY, CDR2 FYNNEI, per germline. Sequencing used PBMCs. The TCR originated in a man aged 25 to 45 in good health and CMV-seropositive. V is TRBV2 and J is TRBJ2-7, with D perhaps TRBD1 (6 bases). The CDR3 DNA is TGTGCCAGCAGTACAGGGCGCTACGAGCAGTACTTC. Its translation: CASSTGRYEQYF.